The 9 T cell receptor beta chains reported below all come from one sample, sequenced in a study of shared clonotypes between healthy human individuals. Here immunoSEQ multiplex PCR was the method, and the copy in TCRdb shows in-frame clones only, minus some. Among about 110,000 clones, approximately 70% were seen once, and the ten largest hold around 24%. Material for sequencing was memory CD8+ T cells sorted from blood. Described subset: CD45RO+ cells pooled with CCR7-negative TemRA cells. The receptors derive from a young woman in good health.

The chain couples TRBV5-1 to TRBJ2-2; 9 positions match TRBD1. J gave up 5 bases and V 5 bases, and 1 base lay outside the gene matches. The CDR3 has 13 amino acids. Germline V CDR1 and CDR2: SGHRS, YFSETQ. The CDR3 DNA is TGCGCCAGCAGGACAGGGGGTACCGGGGAGCTGTTTTTT. The encoded protein is CASRTGGTGELFF.

This sequence joins TRBV13 and TRBJ2-6, with TRBD2 identical over 10 bases. The J segment lost 3 bases and the V segment lost 5 bases, leaving 13 bases of the junction unmatched. The CDR3 consists of 19 residues. Per germline, CDR1 PRHDT and CDR2 FYEKMQ (reference sequence). In nucleotides, the CDR3 is TGTGCCAGCAGCGTGGCAACACTAGCGGGACAGTTTGGGGCCAACGTCCTGACTTTC. Its protein is CASSVATLAGQFGANVLTF.

This clone has at least ten counts. The rearrangement links TRBV28 to TRBJ1-2, with a tentative D call TRBD1 (5 bases). The CDR3 length is 15 residues. From germline, CDR1 is MDHEN and CDR2 SYDVKM. V shed 3 bases and J shed 4 bases, with 15 bases lying between them. DNA for the CDR3: TGTGCCAGCAGTTTTATGCGGGGCTCCAGCTATGGCTACACCTTC. It translates to CASSFMRGSSYGYTF.

The gene calls are TRBV27 and TRBJ1-5, with TRBD1 identical over 7 bases. Germline values: CDR1 MNHEY, CDR2 SMNVEV (reference sequence). The CDR3 contains 14 residues. V trimming: 6 bases; J trimming: 2 bases; junction bases outside the gene matches: 4. The CDR3 nucleotides are TGTGCCAGCAGACAGGGGAACGGCAATCAGCCCCAGCATTTT. This translates into CASRQGNGNQPQHF.

The table lists this clone with many counts. The rearrangement uses TRBV6-5 and TRBJ2-2; no firm D call. The germline V and J ends were trimmed by 2 bases and 2 bases, with 12 bases remaining between them. This CDR3 has 16 amino acids. Germline V CDR1 and CDR2: MNHEY, SVGAGI. In DNA form, the CDR3 reads TGTGCCAGCAGTTACCGGGTAACGGTTAACACCGGGGAGCTGTTTTTT. Its translation is CASSYRVTVNTGELFF.

This clone was counted only a few times. The V and J genes are TRBV2 and TRBJ1-4; D gene ambiguous. With 8 bases removed from V and 4 bases from J, the gap between germline ends came to 5 bases. Germline values: CDR1 SNHLY, CDR2 FYNNEI. The CDR3 is 11 residues long. CDR3 sequence (DNA): TGTGCCAGCGGCGTTAATGAAAAACTGTTTTTT. It yields the protein CASGVNEKLFF.

V is TRBV5-4 and J is TRBJ1-4; D is possibly TRBD1 (6 bases). CDR3 length equals 15 residues. V lost 3 bases and J 5 bases, leaving 14 bases between the germline ends. Germline assignment: CDR1 SGHNT and CDR2 YYREEE (reference sequence). DNA for the CDR3: TGTGCCAGCAGCTGGAGGGGGGACGGCAATGAAAAACTGTTTTTT. Amino acids: CASSWRGDGNEKLFF.

The count of this clone is one. A single base is all that separates this from a far larger clone, so a read error is likely. V is TRBV2 and J is TRBJ1-1; no firm D call. Germline V gene lookup returns CDR1 SNHLY and CDR2 FYNNEI. The CDR3 totals 10 residues. The DNA of the CDR3 is TGTGCCGGCAGTGTCGGTGAAGCTTTCTTT. Its translation is CAGSVGEAFF.

This clone was detected many times. The V gene is TRBV27, the J gene TRBJ1-2; 8 nucleotides align to TRBD1. Germline V gene lookup returns CDR1 MNHEY and CDR2 SMNVEV (reference sequence). V trimming: 0 bases; J trimming: 7 bases; junction bases outside the gene matches: 4. There are 14 residues in the CDR3. The CDR3 sequence: CASSLSPGGSGYTF. CDR3 DNA sequence: TGTGCCAGCAGTTTATCACCAGGGGGCTCTGGCTACACCTTC.